This T cell receptor (beta chain) is from a study of beta chain features in type 1 diabetes. The V end lost 0 bases, the J end lost 10 bases, and 10 bases lay between the germline ends. The germline CDR1 and CDR2 sequences are LGHNA and YNFKEQ. The CDR3 extends over 13 amino acids. Whole-study results and caveats: The similarity of naive, central memory and Treg TCRB repertoires appeared greater among patients than among healthy donors. At VDJ recombination sites, type 1 diabetes patients had fewer insertions and more deleted nucleotides. Patients with Type 1 diabetes showed moderately but significantly shorter TCRB CDR3s in all four CD4+ subsets.

This clone was detected a few times. Its antigen is currently unknown. Expressed TCRB transcripts got sequenced, as all isolated RNA was reverse transcribed. Sequenced naive, central memory and regulatory T cell samples produced an average of roughly 3.5 million reads. Measured with immunoSEQ multiplex PCR; TCRdb has only the in-frame clones, and not every one. There are fewer than 450,000 clones in the sample; 13% occur only once, and about 0.015% lies in the top ten. Based on CD45RO/CCR7/CD25/CD127/CD95/CD27, CD4+ regulatory, stem cell-like memory, naive and central memory cells were sorted. The sample comprised naive CD4+ T cells from blood. The TCR comes from a woman younger than 30 with type 1 diabetes. The rearrangement joins TRBV4-2 to TRBJ2-1; D gene uncertain. The CDR3 DNA reads TGTGCCAGCAGCCAAGATCTTATCCTCGAGCAGTTCTTC. It codes for CASSQDLILEQFF.